Reported below is one T cell receptor (beta chain). Its antigen is as yet unknown. Construction of TCR beta libraries relied on iRepertoire HTBI primers and on Arm-PCR targeting CDR3 regions. Per the original data handling: About 60 TRBV and approximately 13 TRBJ segments were identified across samples. TCRdb recomputed calls from the multiplex PCR reads with MiXCR, one row per CDR3 protein. These V and J calls derive from TCRdb rather than the authors' analysis. Among roughly 300,000 distinct CDR3 sequences, 20% were seen once, and the ten largest hold 29%. Germline V CDR1 and CDR2: SEHNR, FQNEAQ (reference sequence). The CDR3 runs 15 residues. Trimming stripped 0 bases from V and 3 bases from J, with 11 bases between. This sample is part of a study of regulatory T cells in long-lasting Graves disease. Study conclusions and caveats: Among samples with persistent disease, TRBV28, TRBJ1-2 and TRBJ2-5 were favored.

Time point described: persistent/refractory GD, antithyroid drugs over 5 years with positive TRAb. Following extraction of RNA from PBMCs, that RNA was used to make the TCR library. The collection involved drawing approximately 9 milliliters of peripheral blood into EDTA tubes. Sequenced here: peripheral blood mononuclear cells (PBMCs), sampled when the disease was refractory, from a patient treated with antithyroid drugs. The receptor's source is a female donor with Graves disease. This chain uses TRBV7-9 with TRBJ1-1; D is unresolved. Here the CDR3 reads CASSLASGRHTEAFF. As DNA, the CDR3 is TGTGCCAGCAGCTTAGCCTCCGGACGGCACACTGAAGCTTTCTTT.